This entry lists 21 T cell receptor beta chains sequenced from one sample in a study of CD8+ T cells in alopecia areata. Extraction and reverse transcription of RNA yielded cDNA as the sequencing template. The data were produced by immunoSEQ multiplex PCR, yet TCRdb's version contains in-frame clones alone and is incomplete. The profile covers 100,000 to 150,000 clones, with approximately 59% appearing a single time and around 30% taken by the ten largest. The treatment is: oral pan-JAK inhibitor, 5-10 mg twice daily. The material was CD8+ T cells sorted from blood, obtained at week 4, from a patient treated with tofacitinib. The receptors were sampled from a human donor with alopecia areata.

For the CDR3, the DNA is TGTGCCAGCAGCTTAGCCCAGCGGACTGAAGCTTTCTTT. Its translation: CASSLAQRTEAFF. V gene TRBV11-2 combines with J gene TRBJ1-1; no firm D call. Trimming left V 1 base short and J 5 bases short, with 8 bases between. The CDR3 is 13 residues long. Germline V gives CDR1 SGHAT, CDR2 FQNNGV.

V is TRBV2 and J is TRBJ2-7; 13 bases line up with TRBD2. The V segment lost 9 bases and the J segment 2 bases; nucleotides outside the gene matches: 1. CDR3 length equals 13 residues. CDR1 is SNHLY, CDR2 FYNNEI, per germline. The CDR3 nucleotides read TGTGCCAGTACTAGCGGGGGGGCCTACGAGCAGTACTTC. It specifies CASTSGGAYEQYF. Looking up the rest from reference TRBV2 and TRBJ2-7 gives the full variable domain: EPEVTQTPSHQVTQMGQEVILRCVPISNHLYFYWYRQILGQKVEFLVSFYNNEISEKSEIFDDQFSVERPDGSNFTLKIRSTKLEDSAMYFCASTSGGAYEQYFGPGTRLTVT.

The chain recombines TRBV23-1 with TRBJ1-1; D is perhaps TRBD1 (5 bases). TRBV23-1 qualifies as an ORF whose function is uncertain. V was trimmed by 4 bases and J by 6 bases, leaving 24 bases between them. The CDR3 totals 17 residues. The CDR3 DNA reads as TGCGCCAGCAGTCTGTATTGTGCTGCCCTTGAAGGGGCTGAAGCTTTCTTT. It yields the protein CASSLYCAALEGAEAFF.

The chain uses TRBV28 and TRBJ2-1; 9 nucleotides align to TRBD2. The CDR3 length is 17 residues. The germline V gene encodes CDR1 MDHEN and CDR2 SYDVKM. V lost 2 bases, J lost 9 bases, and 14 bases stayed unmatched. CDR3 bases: TGTGCCAGCAGTTTAAGAGGCCTAGAGCGGGGGGTGGGTGAGCAGTTCTTC. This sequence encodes CASSLRGLERGVGEQFF.

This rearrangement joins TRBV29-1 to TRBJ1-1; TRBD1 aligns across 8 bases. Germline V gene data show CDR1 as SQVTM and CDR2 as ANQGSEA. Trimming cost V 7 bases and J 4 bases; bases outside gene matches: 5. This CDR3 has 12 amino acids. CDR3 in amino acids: CSAWTGSTEAFF. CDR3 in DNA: TGCAGCGCTTGGACAGGGAGCACTGAAGCTTTCTTT.

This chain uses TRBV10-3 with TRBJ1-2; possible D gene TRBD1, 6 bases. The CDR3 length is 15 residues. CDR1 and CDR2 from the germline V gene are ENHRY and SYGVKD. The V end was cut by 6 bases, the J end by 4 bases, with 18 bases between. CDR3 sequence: CAISPRDIAPYGYTF. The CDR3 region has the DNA TGTGCCATCAGCCCCCGGGACATCGCCCCCTATGGCTACACCTTC.

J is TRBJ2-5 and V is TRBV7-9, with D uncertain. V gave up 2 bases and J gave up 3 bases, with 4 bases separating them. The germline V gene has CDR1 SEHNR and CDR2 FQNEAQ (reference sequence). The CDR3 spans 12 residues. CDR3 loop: CASSLMEETQYF. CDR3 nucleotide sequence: TGTGCCAGCAGCTTAATGGAAGAGACCCAGTACTTC.

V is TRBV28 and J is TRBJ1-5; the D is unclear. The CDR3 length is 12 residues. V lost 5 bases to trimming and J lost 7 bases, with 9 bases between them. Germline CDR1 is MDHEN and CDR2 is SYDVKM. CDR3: CASSAGSQPQHF. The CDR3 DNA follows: TGTGCCAGCAGTGCTGGGAGCCAGCCCCAGCATTTT.

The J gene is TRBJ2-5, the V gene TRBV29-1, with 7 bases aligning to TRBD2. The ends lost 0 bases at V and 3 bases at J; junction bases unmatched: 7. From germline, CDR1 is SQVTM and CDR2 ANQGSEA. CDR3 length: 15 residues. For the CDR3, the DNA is TGCAGCGTTGAAGATCTTCGGGGGGAAAAAGAGACCCAGTACTTC. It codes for CSVEDLRGEKETQYF.

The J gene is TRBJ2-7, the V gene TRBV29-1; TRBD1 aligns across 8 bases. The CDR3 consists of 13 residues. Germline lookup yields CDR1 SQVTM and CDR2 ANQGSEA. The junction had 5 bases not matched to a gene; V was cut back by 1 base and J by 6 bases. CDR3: CSVEAGTGPEQYF. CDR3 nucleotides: TGCAGCGTTGAAGCCGGGACAGGCCCCGAGCAGTACTTC.

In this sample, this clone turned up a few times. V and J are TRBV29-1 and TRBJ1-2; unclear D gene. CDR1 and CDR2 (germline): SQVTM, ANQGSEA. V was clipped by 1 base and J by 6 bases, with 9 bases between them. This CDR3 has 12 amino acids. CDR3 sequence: CSVEGVVDGYTF. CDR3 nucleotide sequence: TGCAGCGTTGAAGGGGTAGTGGATGGCTACACCTTC.

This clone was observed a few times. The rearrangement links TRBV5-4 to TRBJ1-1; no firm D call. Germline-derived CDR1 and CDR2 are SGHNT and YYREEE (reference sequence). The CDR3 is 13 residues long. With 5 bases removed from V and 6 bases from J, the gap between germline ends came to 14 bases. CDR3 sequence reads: CASSDGGTAEAFF. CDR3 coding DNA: TGTGCCAGCAGTGACGGTGGCACGGCTGAAGCTTTCTTT.

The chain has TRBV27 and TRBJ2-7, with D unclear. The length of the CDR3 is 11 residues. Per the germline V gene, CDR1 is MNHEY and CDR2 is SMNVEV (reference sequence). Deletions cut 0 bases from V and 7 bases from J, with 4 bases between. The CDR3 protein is CASSLSGEQYF. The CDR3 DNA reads TGTGCCAGCAGTTTATCGGGAGAGCAGTACTTC.

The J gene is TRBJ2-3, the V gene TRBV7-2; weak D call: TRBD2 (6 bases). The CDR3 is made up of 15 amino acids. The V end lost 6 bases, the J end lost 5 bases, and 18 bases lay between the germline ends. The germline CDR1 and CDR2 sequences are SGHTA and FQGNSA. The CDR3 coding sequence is TGTGCCAGCAGGCGCGGGGCCCCGGCGGGAGATACGCAGTATTTT. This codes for CASRRGAPAGDTQYF.

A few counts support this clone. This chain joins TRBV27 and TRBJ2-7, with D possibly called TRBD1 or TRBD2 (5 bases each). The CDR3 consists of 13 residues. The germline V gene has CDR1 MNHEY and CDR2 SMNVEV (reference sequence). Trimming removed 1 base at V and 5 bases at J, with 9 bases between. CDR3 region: CASSLFRGDEQYF. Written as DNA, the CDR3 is TGTGCCAGCAGTTTATTTCGGGGCGACGAGCAGTACTTC.

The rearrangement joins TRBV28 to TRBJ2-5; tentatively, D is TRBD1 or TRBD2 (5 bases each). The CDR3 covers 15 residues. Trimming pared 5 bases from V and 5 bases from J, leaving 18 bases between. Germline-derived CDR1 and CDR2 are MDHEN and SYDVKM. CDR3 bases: TGTGCCAGCAGTACCGGGACGGCCACGGGGGAGACCCAGTACTTC. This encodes CASSTGTATGETQYF.

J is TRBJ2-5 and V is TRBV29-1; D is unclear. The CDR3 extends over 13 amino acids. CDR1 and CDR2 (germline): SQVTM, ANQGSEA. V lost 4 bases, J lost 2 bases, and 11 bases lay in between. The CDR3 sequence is CSVVISNQETQYF. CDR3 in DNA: TGCAGCGTTGTTATTTCAAATCAAGAGACCCAGTACTTC.

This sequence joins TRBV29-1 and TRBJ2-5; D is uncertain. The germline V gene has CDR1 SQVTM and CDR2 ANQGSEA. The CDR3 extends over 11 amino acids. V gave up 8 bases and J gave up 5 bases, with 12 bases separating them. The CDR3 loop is CSTPFLETQYF. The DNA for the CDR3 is TGCAGCACCCCTTTCCTGGAGACCCAGTACTTC.

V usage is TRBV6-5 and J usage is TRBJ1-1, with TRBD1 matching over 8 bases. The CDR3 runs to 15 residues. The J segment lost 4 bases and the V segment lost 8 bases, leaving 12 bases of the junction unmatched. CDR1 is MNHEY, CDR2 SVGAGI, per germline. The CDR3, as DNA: TGTGCCAGCGGACTTATGGACAGGGCGGGCACTGAAGCTTTCTTT. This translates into CASGLMDRAGTEAFF.

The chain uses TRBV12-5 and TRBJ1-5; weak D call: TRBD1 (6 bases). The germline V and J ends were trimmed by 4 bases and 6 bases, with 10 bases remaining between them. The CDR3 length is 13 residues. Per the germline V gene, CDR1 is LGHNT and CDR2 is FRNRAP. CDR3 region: CASGSGVGQPQHF. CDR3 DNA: TGTGCTAGTGGTTCAGGGGTCGGTCAGCCCCAGCATTTT.

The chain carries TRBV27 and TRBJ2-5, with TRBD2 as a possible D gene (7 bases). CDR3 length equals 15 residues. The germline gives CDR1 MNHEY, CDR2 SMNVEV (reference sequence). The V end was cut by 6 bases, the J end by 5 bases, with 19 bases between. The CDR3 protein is CASRSLPGGGETQYF. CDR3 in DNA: TGTGCCAGCAGATCACTCCCGGGGGGCGGGGAGACCCAGTACTTC.